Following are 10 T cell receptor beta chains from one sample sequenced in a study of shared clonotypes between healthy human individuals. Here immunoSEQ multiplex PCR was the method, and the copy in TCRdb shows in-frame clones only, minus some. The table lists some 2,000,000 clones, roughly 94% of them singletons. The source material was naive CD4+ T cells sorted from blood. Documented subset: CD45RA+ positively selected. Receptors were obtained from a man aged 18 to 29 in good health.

CDR3 in DNA: TGTGCCAGCAGTGAACCTAGCCTAGCGGGACGAGATACGCAGTATTTT. Translated, it gives CASSEPSLAGRDTQYF. This sequence joins TRBV6-1 and TRBJ2-3; TRBD2 matches 9 bases. V shed 2 bases, J shed 5 bases, and the junction held 8 bases outside the gene matches. CDR1 is MNHNS, CDR2 SASEGT, per germline. The CDR3 runs 16 residues.

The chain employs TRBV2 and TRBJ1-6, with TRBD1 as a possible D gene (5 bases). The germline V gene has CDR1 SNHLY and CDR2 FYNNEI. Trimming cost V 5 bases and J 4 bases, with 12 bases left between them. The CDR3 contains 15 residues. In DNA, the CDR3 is TGTGCCAGCAGTCCACCCCAGGGATATAATTCACCCCTCCACTTT. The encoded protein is CASSPPQGYNSPLHF.

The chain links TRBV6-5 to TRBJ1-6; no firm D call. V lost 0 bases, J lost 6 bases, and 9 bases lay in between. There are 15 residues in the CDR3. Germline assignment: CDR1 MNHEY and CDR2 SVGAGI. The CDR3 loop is CASSYSLAGNSPLHF. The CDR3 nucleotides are TGTGCCAGCAGTTACTCCCTCGCGGGTAATTCACCCCTCCACTTT.

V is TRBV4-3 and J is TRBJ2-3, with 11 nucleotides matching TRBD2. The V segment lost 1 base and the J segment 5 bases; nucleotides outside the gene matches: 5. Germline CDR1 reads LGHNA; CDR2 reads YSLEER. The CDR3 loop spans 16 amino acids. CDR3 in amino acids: CASSQGLAGKGDTQYF. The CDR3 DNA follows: TGCGCCAGCAGCCAAGGACTAGCGGGGAAGGGAGATACGCAGTATTTT.

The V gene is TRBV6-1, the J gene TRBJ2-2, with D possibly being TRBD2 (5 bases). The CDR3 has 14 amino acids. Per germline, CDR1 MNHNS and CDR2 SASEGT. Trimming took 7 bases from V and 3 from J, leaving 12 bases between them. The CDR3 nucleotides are TGTGCCAGCAATCCTACTAGTTACACCGGGGAGCTGTTTTTT. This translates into CASNPTSYTGELFF.

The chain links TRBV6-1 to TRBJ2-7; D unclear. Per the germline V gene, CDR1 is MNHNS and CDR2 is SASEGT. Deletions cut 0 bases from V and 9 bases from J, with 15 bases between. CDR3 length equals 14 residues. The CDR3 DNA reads TGTGCCAGCAGTGAAGCGTACGAGGCCGCCGGGCAGTACTTC. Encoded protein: CASSEAYEAAGQYF.

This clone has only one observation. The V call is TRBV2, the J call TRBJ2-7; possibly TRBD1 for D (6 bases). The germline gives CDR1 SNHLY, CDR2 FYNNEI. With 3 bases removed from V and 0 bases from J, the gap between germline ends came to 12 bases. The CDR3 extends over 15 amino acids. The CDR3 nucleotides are TGTGCCAGCAGTGAGAGGGACATACCCTCCTACGAGCAGTACTTC. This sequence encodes CASSERDIPSYEQYF.

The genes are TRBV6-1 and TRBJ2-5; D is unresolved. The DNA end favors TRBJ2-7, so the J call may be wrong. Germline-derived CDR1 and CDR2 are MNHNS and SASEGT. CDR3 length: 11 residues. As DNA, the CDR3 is TGTGCCAGCAGTCATCTTGGCGAGCAGTACTTC. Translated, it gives CASSHLGEQYF.

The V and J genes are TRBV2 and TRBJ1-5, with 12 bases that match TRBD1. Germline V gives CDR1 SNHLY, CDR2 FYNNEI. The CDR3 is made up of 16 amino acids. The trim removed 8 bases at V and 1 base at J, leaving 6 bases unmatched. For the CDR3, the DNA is TGTGCCAGCCGGGACAGGGGGCTTTCGAGCAATCAGCCCCAGCATTTT. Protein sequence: CASRDRGLSSNQPQHF.

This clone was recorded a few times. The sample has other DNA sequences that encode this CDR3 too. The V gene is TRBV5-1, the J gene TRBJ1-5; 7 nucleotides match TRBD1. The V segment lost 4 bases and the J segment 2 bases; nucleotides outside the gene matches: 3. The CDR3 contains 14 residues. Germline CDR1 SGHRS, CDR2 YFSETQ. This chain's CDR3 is CASSPGQGNQPQHF. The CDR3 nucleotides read TGCGCCAGCAGCCCAGGACAGGGCAATCAGCCCCAGCATTTT.